The clone carrying this T cell receptor (beta chain) has only a few counts. Its antigen is unknown. These data come from a study of molecular identifiers for immune sequencing clone quantification. Findings of the study overall: For highly expanded clones, sizes could be underestimated when identical TCR molecules share a barcode.

Via MiXCR, TCRdb re-called the PCR reads, giving one row per CDR3 protein. The sample holds approximately 550,000 distinct CDR3 sequences, roughly 23% seen once. The V and J ends lost 0 bases and 6 bases respectively, with 10 bases between them. From germline, CDR1 is SGHRS and CDR2 YFSETQ. The CDR3 loop spans 14 amino acids. Specimen: naive CD8+ T cells from blood, with Jurkat cell RNA spiked in. As to subset: FACS-sorted CD8+CD4-CCR7+CD45RA+ naive T cells. This clonotype originated in a human donor in good health. Some libraries in this study had Jurkat cell RNA spiked in. V and J are TRBV5-1 and TRBJ2-4; D may match TRBD1 or TRBD2 (5 bases each). The CDR3 is CASSLAWGSNIQYF. In nucleotides, the CDR3 is TGCGCCAGCAGCTTGGCCTGGGGGTCAAACATTCAGTACTTC.